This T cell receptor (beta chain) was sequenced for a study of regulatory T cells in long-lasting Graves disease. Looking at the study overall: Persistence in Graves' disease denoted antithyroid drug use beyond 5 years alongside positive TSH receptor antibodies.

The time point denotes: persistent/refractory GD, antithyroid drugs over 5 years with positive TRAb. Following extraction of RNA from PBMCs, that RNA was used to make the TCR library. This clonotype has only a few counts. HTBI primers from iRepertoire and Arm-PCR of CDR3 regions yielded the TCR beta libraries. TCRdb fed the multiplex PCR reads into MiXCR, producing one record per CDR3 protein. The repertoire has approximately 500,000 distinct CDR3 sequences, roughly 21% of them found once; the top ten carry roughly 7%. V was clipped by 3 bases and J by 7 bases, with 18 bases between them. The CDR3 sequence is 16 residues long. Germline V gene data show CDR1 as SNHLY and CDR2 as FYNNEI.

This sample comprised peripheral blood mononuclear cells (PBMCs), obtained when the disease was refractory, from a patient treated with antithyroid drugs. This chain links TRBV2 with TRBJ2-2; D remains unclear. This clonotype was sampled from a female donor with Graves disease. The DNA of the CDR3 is TGTGCCAGCAGTGAGCAAGGACCCGAAAACGGCGGGGAGCTGTTTTTT. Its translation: CASSEQGPENGGELFF.